The 17 T cell receptor beta chains given below trace back to one sample, sequenced in a study of blood T cell repertoires in COVID-19 (dated by TCRdb to the early 2020s). Libraries were made using the immunoSEQ multiplex PCR assay. TCRdb holds this immuneACCESS table with in-frame rearrangements only. Some clones are missing; in checked studies, unresolved V genes explain under half, and the rest has no known cause. The sample data list roughly 15,000 clones, and about nine tenths of these were observed just once. About 17% of the sample lies in the top ten. The sample was peripheral blood. These receptors came from a man aged 45-60 years with active COVID-19.

This chain joins TRBV10-3 and TRBJ2-6; D possibly corresponds to TRBD2 (6 bases). Trimming cost V 10 bases and J 4 bases, with 23 bases left between them. CDR1 ENHRY and CDR2 SYGVKD come from the germline V gene. The CDR3 contains 17 residues. The CDR3 DNA sequence: TGTGCCACGACTGCCGGGACTGTCCTGGCCGGGGCCAACGTCCTGACTTTC. Protein product: CATTAGTVLAGANVLTF.

CDR3 loop: CASSEGGRQYF. The CDR3 DNA reads TGTGCCAGCAGTGAAGGGGGGCGACAGTACTTC. The V and J genes are TRBV2 and TRBJ2-5, with D maybe TRBD1 (6 bases). With 1 base removed from V and 11 bases from J, the gap between germline ends came to 8 bases. This CDR3 is 11 amino acids long. In germline, CDR1 is SNHLY, CDR2 FYNNEI.

The CDR3 reads CASTPRTSLSGANVLTF. The CDR3 DNA is TGCGCCAGCACCCCCCGGACTAGTCTCTCTGGGGCCAACGTCCTGACTTTC. The chain combines TRBV4-1 with TRBJ2-6; 7 nucleotides line up with TRBD2. This CDR3 has 17 amino acids. With V trimmed by 7 bases and J by 0 bases, 9 bases remained unmatched. CDR1 is MGHRA, CDR2 YSYEKL, per germline.

The genes are TRBV6-2 or TRBV6-3 and TRBJ1-5, with D perhaps TRBD1 (6 bases). CDR3 length equals 16 residues. V was shortened by 2 bases and J by 4 bases, with 15 bases between the two germline ends. Germline lookup yields CDR1 MNHEY and CDR2 SVGEGT. CDR3 nucleotides: TGTGCCAGCAGTTACCCAAGCCACAGGGCAAATCAGCCCCAGCATTTT. It translates to CASSYPSHRANQPQHF.

The chain uses TRBV11-3 and TRBJ2-1; 14 bases map to TRBD2. The CDR3 extends over 20 amino acids. The V gene end was trimmed by 0 bases and the J gene end by 0 bases; junction bases not matched to a gene: 7. Germline V lookup: CDR1 SGHNT, CDR2 YENEEA. CDR3 protein: CASSLDGTSGSSGSYNEQFF. CDR3 DNA: TGTGCCAGCAGCTTAGACGGGACTAGCGGGAGTTCGGGCTCCTACAATGAGCAGTTCTTC. Looking up the rest from reference TRBV11-3 and TRBJ2-1 gives the full variable domain: EAGVVQSPRYKIIEKKQPVAFWCNPISGHNTLYWYLQNLGQGPELLIRYENEEAVDDSQLPKDRFSAERLKGVDSTLKIQPAELGDSAVYLCASSLDGTSGSSGSYNEQFFGPGTRLTVL.

The chain employs TRBV5-1 and TRBJ2-2; tentatively, D is TRBD1 (6 bases). CDR1 is SGHRS and CDR2 is YFSETQ in the germline V gene. The CDR3 contains 16 residues. Trimming stripped 4 bases from V and 2 bases from J, with 15 bases between. The CDR3 reads CASSLRRQDNTGELFF. DNA of the CDR3: TGCGCCAGCAGCCTTCGGAGACAGGACAACACCGGGGAGCTGTTTTTT.

V gene TRBV27 combines with J gene TRBJ2-7; D perhaps matches TRBD2 (5 bases). The CDR3 length is 13 residues. The V end lost 5 bases, the J end lost 7 bases, and 15 bases lay between the germline ends. Germline CDR1 and CDR2: MNHEY and SMNVEV (reference sequence). The CDR3 DNA reads as TGTGCCAGCAGTCCAACTAGTGCTTGGGAGCAGTACTTC. Protein: CASSPTSAWEQYF.

A word on this clone: The junction does not match germline at one end; this may be a read error. The chain has TRBV11-3 and TRBJ1-1; 7 nucleotides match TRBD1. Germline loops: CDR1 SGHNT, CDR2 YENEEA. The CDR3 loop spans 14 amino acids. Written as DNA, the CDR3 is TGTGCCAGCAGCCTAGACAGGGTTGGGACTGAAGCTTTCTTT. It encodes CASSLDRVGTEAFF.

The chain is built from TRBV6-6 and TRBJ2-1; no clear D. With 0 bases removed from V and 6 bases from J, the gap between germline ends came to 6 bases. This CDR3 has 13 amino acids. Looked up from germline, CDR1 is MNHNY and CDR2 is SVGAGI (reference sequence). The CDR3 sequence is CASSYSGVNEQFF. CDR3 DNA: TGTGCCAGCAGTTACTCGGGCGTCAATGAGCAGTTCTTC.

The gene calls are TRBV19 and TRBJ1-2, with D tentatively TRBD1 (5 bases). Germline V gives CDR1 LNHDA, CDR2 SQIVND (reference sequence). CDR3 length equals 13 residues. The V and J ends lost 4 bases and 1 base respectively, with 7 bases between them. The CDR3 reads CASSTGLNYGYTF. CDR3 coding DNA: TGTGCCAGTAGTACGGGACTTAACTATGGCTACACCTTC.

The rearrangement uses TRBV27 and TRBJ2-1, with a weak D call TRBD2 (6 bases). The germline CDR1 and CDR2 sequences are MNHEY and SMNVEV (reference sequence). The CDR3 runs to 15 residues. V lost 4 bases and J 3 bases, leaving 13 bases between the germline ends. The CDR3 nucleotides are TGTGCCAGCAGTTGGTCCCGGGACTTCTACAATGAGCAGTTCTTC. It specifies CASSWSRDFYNEQFF.

This chain connects TRBV27 to TRBJ2-3; the match to TRBD2 covers 8 bases. The CDR3 is 15 amino acids. J gave up 5 bases and V 6 bases, and 10 bases lay outside the gene matches. Germline lookup yields CDR1 MNHEY and CDR2 SMNVEV (reference sequence). CDR3 nucleotide sequence: TGTGCCAGCAGCCCGGGAGGGGAGCGGGAAGATACGCAGTATTTT. Amino acids: CASSPGGEREDTQYF.

V is TRBV12-5 and J is TRBJ2-2; 13 nucleotides line up with TRBD2. Germline V CDR1 and CDR2: LGHNT, FRNRAP. V lost 6 bases to trimming and J lost 6 bases; unmatched junction nucleotides: 1. The CDR3 runs 14 residues. CDR3 in DNA: TGTGCTAGTGGACTAGCGGGAGGGTCCGGGGAGCTGTTTTTT. Protein product: CASGLAGGSGELFF.

This chain joins TRBV10-1 and TRBJ1-1; 11 bases agree with TRBD1. The CDR3 is 14 residues long. Germline values: CDR1 WNHNN, CDR2 SYGVQD (reference sequence). V gave up 6 bases and J gave up 4 bases; unmatched junction bases: 4. The CDR3 coding sequence is TGCGCCAGCAGCCCCGGGACAGGGGGCACTGAAGCTTTCTTT. Amino acids: CASSPGTGGTEAFF.

The genes are TRBV19 and TRBJ1-5; the D gene is possibly TRBD1 (5 bases). Germline CDR1 and CDR2: LNHDA and SQIVND (reference sequence). The CDR3 runs 14 residues. With 6 bases removed from V and 1 base from J, the gap between germline ends came to 10 bases. The CDR3 sequence is CASSRGVSNQPQHF. CDR3 nucleotide sequence: TGTGCCAGTAGCCGGGGGGTGAGCAATCAGCCCCAGCATTTT.

The genes are TRBV19 and TRBJ2-1, with 7 bases lining up with TRBD2. The germline CDR1 and CDR2 sequences are LNHDA and SQIVND (reference sequence). This CDR3 has 15 residues. With 3 bases clipped from V and 6 bases from J, the junction kept 8 bases outside the gene matches. The CDR3 bases are TGTGCCAGTAGTATCTCAGCGGGAAAAAGCAATGAGCAGTTCTTC. This codes for CASSISAGKSNEQFF.

The rearrangement links TRBV10-2 to TRBJ2-2; TRBD1 is a possible D gene (5 bases). V lost 7 bases and J 3 bases, leaving 9 bases between the germline ends. CDR1 and CDR2 from the germline V gene are WSHSY and SAAADI. The CDR3 is 13 residues long. The DNA of the CDR3 is TGCGCCAGCAAGGGGCAGTACACCGGGGAGCTGTTTTTT. Its protein is CASKGQYTGELFF.